This T cell receptor (beta chain) originates from a study of T-cell memory formation after mild COVID-19. The germline V gene has CDR1 MNHEY and CDR2 SMNVEV (reference sequence). V lost 2 bases, J lost 9 bases, and 23 bases lay in between. The CDR3 is 17 residues long. Study-wide results and caveats: Balance between CD4 and CD8 was seen in clones contracting day 15 to 85, and a CD4+ lean was seen in later expanders.

Constant-segment primers served in 5'RACE that generated TCR alpha and TCR beta cDNA libraries bearing sample barcodes and UMIs. MiXCR, run by TCRdb on the 5' RACE reads, gives a single entry per CDR3 protein. The sample has 130,000 to 150,000 distinct CDR3 sequences; 6% to 7% are singletons. This clonotype was seen ten or more times. The antigen remains unidentified. The chain couples TRBV27 to TRBJ2-4; D is ambiguous. The TCR sequence derives from an adult woman who had mild COVID-19 (a few samples of this study predate the infection). Cell type and time point are not known. Sequenced input: PBMCs or a T cell subset sorted from them (not recorded which). The CDR3 loop is CASSLTARTVRKGIQYF. The CDR3 coding sequence is TGTGCCAGCAGTTTAACCGCCCGCACAGTGCGAAAGGGCATTCAGTACTTC.